The TCR beta chain described here comes from a study of identical twins. Per germline, CDR1 SGHKS and CDR2 YYEKEE (reference sequence). V was trimmed by 4 bases and J by 3 bases, leaving 12 bases between them. CDR3 length: 14 amino acids. Unique molecular identifiers were present on the cDNA, which also gained a universal primer site by template switching. MiXCR, run by TCRdb on the 5' RACE reads, gives a single entry per CDR3 protein. The sample shows some 1,700,000 distinct CDR3 sequences, around 29% of them seen only once. With respect to this clonotype: Its antigen remains unidentified.

Study-wide findings and caveats: Twin-shared out-of-frame alpha sequences were enriched for low generation probability. Insertions were reduced in abundant cord blood beta clonotypes but not in memory repertoires.

This TCR derives from a newborn girl in good health. The chain combines TRBV5-5 with TRBJ2-3, with no clear D. Sequenced sample: cord blood. CDR3 in amino acids: CASSGYLGTDTQYF. In DNA form, the CDR3 reads TGTGCCAGCAGCGGTTACCTAGGGACAGATACGCAGTATTTT.